This entry describes one T cell receptor (beta chain). This clone was counted at least ten times. Its cognate antigen has yet to be identified. The CDR3 extends 3 residues past the end of the read, so its final part is completed from the germline J gene. The CDR3, from cysteine to phenylalanine, totals 15 residues. The DNA has 36 bases, all within the CDR3, and is read from base 1. CDR1 is given as DFQATT and CDR2 as SNEGSKA, both from the germline V gene (reference sequence). Relative to germline, V is missing 1 base and J is missing 3 bases, with 6 bases of the junction outside any gene match. For sequencing, equivalent amounts of genomic DNA were input from CVID and control samples. For every sample, a 60 bp segment covering the rearranged TCRbeta CDR3 region was amplified and then sequenced. TCRbeta amplification used the immunoSEQ assay, a bias-corrected multiplex PCR with high-throughput sequencing. In the source study's methods: Each unique nucleotide sequence was treated as a clone and annotated with V, D and J genes, copy number and frequency. Sequences were labeled productive if in frame, and non-productive if out of frame or containing stop codons. As previously described, Shannon's entropy was used to calculate clonality. The predicted amino acid sequences of productive clones were used to derive mean CDR3 Kyte-Doolittle hydropathy. The R hclust function was used to hierarchically cluster scaled V gene usage with Manhattan distance and complete linkage. Sharing of clones by CDR3 amino acid sequence was evaluated through resampling of 12 repertoires per group over 100 rounds. Repertoires were searched for 70 published EBV-specific and around 240 published CMV-specific TCRbeta sequences. A couple of CVID samples that yielded fewer than 10,000 sequences were excluded from the analysis, so around 40 CVID repertoires were retained. The table comes from immuneACCESS by way of TCRdb, which keeps in-frame sequences with V and J called. Part of the clones is missing from these tables; in studies checked, under half for an unresolved V gene and the rest for unknown reasons. That table furnishes V, J and clone size, whereas the DNA furnished D and trimming. In this sample, about 42,000 clones appear, none counted once only. In total, the top ten clones hold about 1.3% of the sample.

This entry comes from a study of T cell clonality in common variable immunodeficiency (dated by TCRdb to 2014 to 2015). Predominantly Caucasian heritage was noted among both the CVID patients and the healthy controls. From each donor, about 4.5 to 8.5 ml of heparinized peripheral whole blood was collected. Genomic DNA from adults with common variable immune deficiency (CVID) and from healthy adult controls was used to sequence TCRbeta CDR3 repertoires. The control group was made up of roughly 22 healthy adult volunteers (about 10 male and around 12 female) whose ages ranged from roughly 20 to 66 years, with a mean age of approximately 31. Diluted blood was density-centrifuged over Hypaque 1077 or Ficoll-Paque to isolate peripheral blood mononuclear cells. Genomic DNA was obtained from unsorted mononuclear cells through either Qiagen column purification or a centrifugation-based method. Broader findings and caveats from the paper: Healthy controls shared more TCRbeta clones with each other than CVID subjects shared among themselves (p < 0.0001). The authors noted that sequencing repertoires of T cell subpopulations would be needed to clarify what caused the increased clonality in CVID. Differences among patients in the CVID cohort limited the correlations between repertoire features and clinical complications. CVID TCRbeta sequences were reported to have fewer deletions and N-nucleotide insertions and to lack highly modified clones with 13 or more V deletions. TCRbeta clonality was higher in CVID subjects than in healthy controls (t-test p = 0.018), and the increase was most characteristic of about a third of subjects. Although equal DNA input was used, an average of about 81,820 unique sequences per sample was obtained for controls, compared with about 31,547 for CVID samples.

The specimen sequenced was peripheral blood mononuclear cells. The origin of this receptor is a person aged 18 to 75 in good health. The V and J segments used are TRBV20-1 and TRBJ2-3; TRBD2 lines up with 8 middle nucleotides. The sequenced CDR3 bases are TGCAGTGCTAGAGCACTAGCGGAGGAAACAGATACG. Its amino acids are CSARALAEETDT. The CDR3 in its entirety is CSARALAEETDTQYF.